These 13 T cell receptor beta chains came from one sample sequenced in a study of blood T cell repertoires in COVID-19. Method: immunoSEQ multiplex PCR; TCRdb's copy keeps in-frame clones and lacks some. The table has some 150,000 clones, around nine tenths seen once. Sample: peripheral blood. The receptors were sampled from a human donor in a cohort sampled during active COVID-19.

This sequence joins TRBV15 and TRBJ2-1; 7 nucleotides agree with TRBD2. This CDR3 region has 17 residues. V gave up 0 bases and J gave up 5 bases; unmatched junction bases: 10. Germline assignment: CDR1 LNHNV and CDR2 YYDKDF (reference sequence). CDR3 nucleotide sequence: TGTGCCACCAGCAGAGACCCCGCCGGGAGCGGGAACAATGAGCAGTTCTTC. It specifies CATSRDPAGSGNNEQFF.

This sequence joins TRBV5-5 and TRBJ2-1; D is unresolved. With 0 bases removed from V and 5 bases from J, the gap between germline ends came to 9 bases. The CDR3 length is 14 residues. Germline V CDR1 and CDR2: SGHKS, YYEKEE (reference sequence). The CDR3 here is CASSLAGPHNEQFF. The CDR3 nucleotides read TGTGCCAGCAGCTTGGCAGGTCCTCACAATGAGCAGTTCTTC.

This chain connects TRBV24-1 to TRBJ2-1, with a tentative D call TRBD1 (6 bases). V lost 4 bases to trimming and J lost 8 bases, with 14 bases between them. CDR3 length: 14 amino acids. Germline V CDR1 and CDR2: KGHDR, SFDVKD. This chain's CDR3 is CATSDARQVDEQFF. CDR3 DNA: TGTGCCACCAGTGACGCACGACAGGTCGATGAGCAGTTCTTC.

V is TRBV6-6 and J is TRBJ2-7, with 7 positions matching TRBD1. This CDR3 contains 17 residues. Unmatched junction bases numbered 13, after V lost 5 bases and J lost 0 bases. Germline V gene lookup returns CDR1 MNHNY and CDR2 SVGAGI (reference sequence). CDR3 sequence (DNA): TGTGCCAGCAGTCGCACACTATCCCGGGACAGCTCCTACGAGCAGTACTTC. Translated: CASSRTLSRDSSYEQYF.

The chain employs TRBV24-1 and TRBJ1-5; D is perhaps TRBD1 (6 bases). Per the germline V gene, CDR1 is KGHDR and CDR2 is SFDVKD. This CDR3 is built from 15 residues. Trimming took 2 bases from V and 6 from J, leaving 13 bases between them. The CDR3 here is CATSDSRRGFQPQHF. CDR3 nucleotide sequence: TGTGCCACCAGTGATTCGCGAAGGGGGTTTCAGCCCCAGCATTTT.

DNA for the CDR3: TGTGCCAGCAGTTTATGGGGCCGAGCGGGAACCGGGGAGCTGTTTTTT. It encodes CASSLWGRAGTGELFF. J is TRBJ2-2 and V is TRBV27; 7 positions agree with TRBD2. The CDR3 spans 16 residues. The V gene's germline CDR1 is MNHEY and CDR2 SMNVEV (reference sequence). Trimming took 1 base from V and 5 from J; bases not matched to a gene: 7.

The CDR3 is CAKRTGTANTGELFF. The CDR3 DNA follows: TGTGCCAAACGAACCGGGACAGCGAACACCGGGGAGCTGTTTTTT. The chain carries TRBV2 and TRBJ2-2, with 7 bases fitting TRBD1. Looked up from germline, CDR1 is SNHLY and CDR2 is FYNNEI. The CDR3 runs 15 residues. V shed 10 bases and J 0 bases; nucleotides not matched to a gene: 8.

This chain uses TRBV28 with TRBJ1-5, with D possibly TRBD1 on 6 matching bases. With 4 bases removed from V and 3 bases from J, the gap between germline ends came to 10 bases. This CDR3 is built from 14 residues. The germline gives CDR1 MDHEN, CDR2 SYDVKM. As DNA, the CDR3 is TGTGCCAGCAGTTCCACAGGGTTCAATCAGCCCCAGCATTTT. Protein sequence: CASSSTGFNQPQHF.

The J gene is TRBJ1-1, the V gene TRBV25-1; TRBD1 might be the D (6 bases). CDR3 length: 14 residues. V lost 2 bases and J lost 3, with 10 bases in between. Germline CDR1 MGHDK, CDR2 SYGVNS. The CDR3 DNA is TGTGCCAGCAGTGAAAACAGGGATGACACTGAAGCTTTCTTT. Encoded protein: CASSENRDDTEAFF.

The gene calls are TRBV5-4 and TRBJ2-2, with 7 positions matching TRBD2. The CDR3 spans 17 residues. Germline CDR1 SGHNT, CDR2 YYREEE (reference sequence). V lost 1 base, J lost 2 bases, and 8 bases stayed unmatched. The CDR3 loop reads CASSLKWLADNTGELFF. The DNA for the CDR3 is TGTGCCAGCAGCTTGAAGTGGCTAGCGGATAACACCGGGGAGCTGTTTTTT.

The V gene is TRBV14, the J gene TRBJ2-3; D unresolved. This CDR3 is 12 amino acids long. The V gene lost 5 bases and the J gene lost 5 bases, with 8 bases spanning the gap. The germline V gene encodes CDR1 SGHDN and CDR2 FVKESK. CDR3 amino acids: CASSVQIDTQYF. The CDR3 DNA sequence: TGTGCCAGCAGCGTACAGATAGATACGCAGTATTTT.

This chain uses TRBV6-5 with TRBJ2-3, with TRBD2 matching 14 bases. J gave up 7 bases and V 10 bases, and 10 bases lay outside the gene matches. This CDR3 comprises 15 residues. CDR1 MNHEY and CDR2 SVGAGI come from the germline V gene. The CDR3 here is CATGTSGRVRNTQYF. CDR3 nucleotides: TGTGCCACCGGGACTAGCGGGAGAGTTAGGAATACGCAGTATTTT.

This chain connects TRBV6-6 to TRBJ2-2, with D perhaps matching TRBD1 (7 bases). The V end was cut by 4 bases, the J end by 6 bases, with 15 bases between. CDR1 is MNHNY, CDR2 SVGAGI, per germline (reference sequence). The CDR3 sequence is 15 residues long. CDR3 DNA sequence: TGTGCCAGCAGTTCGCAGGGGGGTAAGGCCGGGGAGCTGTTTTTT. Protein sequence: CASSSQGGKAGELFF.